The 21 T cell receptor beta chains presented below share a single source sample, sequenced in a study of control samples from healthy donors and cancer patients. Generated by immunoSEQ multiplex PCR, the TCRdb table keeps only in-frame clones and is missing some. The data show under 450,000 clones, 90% seen once. Sequenced material: PBMCs. These receptor sequences come from a man aged 40-49 years with head and neck cancer.

CDR3: CASSPLMGTDTQYF. The DNA of the CDR3 is TGCGCCAGCAGCCCGCTTATGGGCACAGATACGCAGTATTTT. This chain links TRBV5-1 with TRBJ2-3; no clear D gene. V lost 4 bases and J 1 base, leaving 10 bases between the germline ends. This CDR3 region has 14 residues. Germline CDR1 reads SGHRS; CDR2 reads YFSETQ.

CDR3 sequence (DNA): TGTGCCAGCATTGAGTCGGCGGCCTACAATGAGCAGTTCTTC. Residues: CASIESAAYNEQFF. The rearrangement uses TRBV28 and TRBJ2-1, with D unclear. The germline gives CDR1 MDHEN, CDR2 SYDVKM. CDR3 length: 14 residues. The germline V and J ends were trimmed by 7 bases and 2 bases, with 12 bases remaining between them.

This clone was detected ten times or more. This chain connects TRBV19 to TRBJ1-5; D uncertain. The CDR3 runs to 16 residues. Trimming left V 5 bases short and J 3 bases short, with 17 bases between. Looked up from germline, CDR1 is LNHDA and CDR2 is SQIVND (reference sequence). CDR3: CASSPQFRQANQPQHF. CDR3 DNA: TGTGCCAGTAGTCCCCAATTTAGACAAGCCAATCAGCCCCAGCATTTT.

This clone was recorded a few times. V usage is TRBV5-8 and J usage is TRBJ1-5; D gene uncertain. Germline-derived CDR1 and CDR2 are SGHTS and YDEGEE. CDR3 length: 15 residues. V was shortened by 0 bases and J by 7 bases, with 14 bases between the two germline ends. DNA of the CDR3: TGTGCCAGCAGCTTGGCCTCGGGGTTCCGCCAGCCCCAGCATTTT. It is translated as CASSLASGFRQPQHF.

The table lists this clone with a count of one. This sequence joins TRBV12-3 or TRBV12-4 and TRBJ2-3; TRBD1 matches at 7 bases. Trimming removed 5 bases from V and 6 bases from J; junction bases left unmatched: 2. There are 12 residues in the CDR3. The CDR3 DNA sequence: TGTGCCAGCAGTCCACAGGGGGATACGCAGTATTTT. It codes for CASSPQGDTQYF.

This clone appeared a single time. This chain links TRBV11-3 with TRBJ2-5, with 9 bases aligning to TRBD1. From germline, CDR1 is SGHNT and CDR2 YENEEA. CDR3 length: 17 amino acids. The V and J ends lost 1 base and 5 bases, in that order; junction bases with no gene match: 11. The CDR3 region is CASSLGRTGDQQETQYF. The CDR3 DNA follows: TGTGCCAGCAGCTTAGGGCGGACAGGGGACCAACAGGAGACCCAGTACTTC.

The J gene is TRBJ1-3, the V gene TRBV9; D remains ambiguous. Trimming left V 3 bases short and J 0 bases short, with 7 bases between. The CDR3 loop spans 14 amino acids. CDR1 is SGDLS and CDR2 is YYNGEE in the germline V gene. This CDR3 is CASSEGRSGNTIYF. The CDR3 nucleotides are TGTGCCAGCAGCGAAGGACGCTCTGGAAACACCATATATTTT.

This chain links TRBV10-2 with TRBJ2-1, with 7 positions matching TRBD2. J lost 16 bases, V lost 10 bases, and 16 bases had no gene match. Germline V CDR1 and CDR2: WSHSY, SAAADI. The length of the CDR3 is 12 residues. CDR3 sequence reads: CATREGPSPPFF. For the CDR3, the DNA is TGCGCCACCAGGGAGGGGCCGAGCCCCCCCTTCTTC.

The V and J genes are TRBV3-1 (or the pseudogene TRBV3-2) and TRBJ2-1; D is perhaps TRBD1 or TRBD2 (6 bases each). Trimming took off 9 bases at V and 7 bases at J, with 13 bases between the two ends. The CDR3 is 12 amino acids. CDR1 and CDR2 (germline): LGHDT, YNNKEL (reference sequence). The CDR3 spells CASTGGGNEQFF. The DNA of the CDR3 is TGTGCCAGTACTGGAGGGGGGAATGAGCAGTTCTTC.

The chain recombines TRBV28 with TRBJ2-3; 9 nucleotides align to TRBD1. CDR1 MDHEN and CDR2 SYDVKM come from the germline V gene. The CDR3 spans 18 residues. Germline trimming cut 4 bases from V and 1 base from J; bases unmatched to any gene: 12. The CDR3 coding sequence is TGTGCCAGCAGTTCAACCCGGACAGGGGCGGTGGGCACAGATACGCAGTATTTT. Its protein product is CASSSTRTGAVGTDTQYF.

In this sample, this clone turned up many times. The chain links TRBV19 to TRBJ1-2, with 9 positions matching TRBD1. V shed 6 bases, J shed 2 bases, and the junction held 10 bases outside the gene matches. Per germline, CDR1 LNHDA and CDR2 SQIVND (reference sequence). The CDR3 extends over 16 amino acids. CDR3 region: CASSLWTGASNYGYTF. In nucleotides, the CDR3 is TGTGCCAGTAGCCTTTGGACAGGGGCTTCAAACTATGGCTACACCTTC.

The chain combines TRBV28 with TRBJ1-2, with D unclear. Germline assignment: CDR1 MDHEN and CDR2 SYDVKM. This CDR3 is 15 amino acids long. V dropped 3 bases and J dropped 7 bases, with 18 bases sitting between them. This CDR3 is CASSLSASPGGGYTF. The DNA of the CDR3 is TGTGCCAGCAGTTTGTCGGCCAGCCCGGGCGGTGGCTACACCTTC.

The chain has TRBV7-8 and TRBJ2-7, with D perhaps matching TRBD1 (6 bases). Trimming left V 1 base short and J 5 bases short, with 24 bases between. CDR1 SGHVS and CDR2 FQNEAQ come from the germline V gene. This CDR3 is built from 18 residues. In DNA form, the CDR3 reads TGTGCCAGCAGCTTAGGCTTAGGACAGACTGGACGATTGGACGAGCAGTACTTC. This encodes CASSLGLGQTGRLDEQYF.

The chain carries TRBV12-5 and TRBJ2-1; 11 nucleotides align to TRBD1. This CDR3 spans 15 amino acids. Germline V gives CDR1 LGHNT, CDR2 FRNRAP. J was trimmed by 7 bases and V by 6 bases; bases with no gene match: 8. CDR3 sequence (DNA): TGTGCTAGTGGGAACGGACAGGGGGCCAATAATGAGCAGTTCTTC. This sequence encodes CASGNGQGANNEQFF. Together with reference TRBV12-5 and TRBJ2-1, the CDR3 gives the full variable domain: DARVTQTPRHKVTEMGQEVTMRCQPILGHNTVFWYRQTMMQGLELLAYFRNRAPLDDSGMPKDRFSAEMPDATLATLKIQPSEPRDSAVYFCASGNGQGANNEQFFGPGTRLTVL.

The V call is TRBV28, the J call TRBJ2-5; no definite D call. Germline V gives CDR1 MDHEN, CDR2 SYDVKM. The length of the CDR3 is 13 residues. V was clipped by 8 bases and J by 5 bases, with 15 bases between them. CDR3 amino acids: CASAPRVGETQYF. The CDR3, as DNA: TGTGCCAGCGCCCCCCGGGTAGGGGAGACCCAGTACTTC.

This chain links TRBV5-4 with TRBJ2-2; no definite D call. The CDR3 runs to 18 residues. The V gene lost 1 base and the J gene lost 0 bases, with 16 bases spanning the gap. CDR1 and CDR2 (germline): SGHNT, YYREEE (reference sequence). CDR3 region: CASSLKRTGPSNTGELFF. The CDR3 bases are TGTGCCAGCAGCTTGAAGAGAACGGGCCCCTCGAACACCGGGGAGCTGTTTTTT.

This clone has just one count. This sequence joins TRBV19 and TRBJ2-2; D possibly uses TRBD1 or TRBD2 (6 bases each). The germline V and J ends were trimmed by 7 bases and 5 bases, with 14 bases remaining between them. The CDR3 totals 14 residues. Germline CDR1 LNHDA, CDR2 SQIVND (reference sequence). DNA of the CDR3: TGTGCCAGTACCACGGGGGCGGGGACCGGGGAGCTGTTTTTT. Amino acid sequence: CASTTGAGTGELFF.

This chain links TRBV10-3 with TRBJ2-1; 8 nucleotides agree with TRBD2. This CDR3 comprises 12 residues. The junction had 1 base not matched to a gene; V was cut back by 4 bases and J by 8 bases. The germline V gene has CDR1 ENHRY and CDR2 SYGVKD. The CDR3 sequence is CAISGRGDEQFF. CDR3 sequence (DNA): TGTGCCATCAGTGGGCGGGGGGATGAGCAGTTCTTC.

The rearrangement joins TRBV6-5 to TRBJ2-7; D unclear. The length of the CDR3 is 13 residues. Trimming left V 6 bases short and J 5 bases short, with 14 bases between. In germline, CDR1 is MNHEY, CDR2 SVGAGI. CDR3 loop: CASRDLSHHEQYF. The CDR3 DNA follows: TGTGCCAGCAGGGACCTAAGCCACCACGAGCAGTACTTC.

The chain joins TRBV2 to TRBJ1-1, with TRBD1 matching over 7 bases. Germline CDR1 SNHLY, CDR2 FYNNEI. CDR3 length equals 14 residues. The J segment lost 1 base and the V segment lost 4 bases, leaving 3 bases of the junction unmatched. Here the CDR3 reads CASSAQGENTEAFF. The DNA for the CDR3 is TGTGCCAGCAGTGCCCAGGGGGAGAACACTGAAGCTTTCTTT. Combining the CDR3 with reference TRBV2 and TRBJ1-1 gives the whole variable domain EPEVTQTPSHQVTQMGQEVILRCVPISNHLYFYWYRQILGQKVEFLVSFYNNEISEKSEIFDDQFSVERPDGSNFTLKIRSTKLEDSAMYFCASSAQGENTEAFFGQGTRLTVV.

This CDR3 reads CASSQDLAYNYGYTF. The CDR3, as DNA: TGTGCCAGCAGCCAAGATCTGGCCTATAACTATGGCTACACCTTC. The chain couples TRBV3-1 (or the pseudogene TRBV3-2) to TRBJ1-2; no reliable D call. The germline V and J ends were trimmed by 0 bases and 1 base, with 9 bases remaining between them. The CDR3 is 15 residues long. Germline CDR1 and CDR2: LGHDT and YNNKEL (reference sequence).